These 28 T cell receptor delta chains were sequenced from one sample in a study of gamma-delta T cells after stem cell transplantation. TCRdb re-called the RT-PCR reads via CATT. Of more than 4,500 delta-chain clones listed, 8.5% to 10% were seen once; the top ten hold approximately 13%. The material sequenced was gamma-delta T cells. These receptors came from a human donor. It is not recorded whose cells these are; they may come from a transplant donor.

CDR3 DNA: TGTGCCTGTGACACCGGGGGATACTTGGCTTACACCGATAAACTCATCTTT. Residues: CACDTGGYLAYTDKLIF. This rearrangement joins TRDV2 to TRDJ1, with 9 positions matching TRDD3. The junction had 7 bases not matched to a gene; V was cut back by 0 bases and J by 0 bases. The CDR3 totals 17 residues. Germline values: CDR1 GEAIGNYY, CDR2 EKD.

This clone is classed as medium-sized (0.01 to 0.1%). This chain links TRDV2 with TRDJ1; 9 bases align to TRDD3. Trimming at V came to 3 bases and at J to 0 bases, leaving 13 bases not matched to a gene. Germline CDR1 is GEAIGNYY and CDR2 is EKD. This CDR3 is built from 18 residues. The CDR3 DNA is TGTGCCTGTGACCAGATTAGACTGGGGGACCCTAACACCGATAAACTCATCTTT. As protein: CACDQIRLGDPNTDKLIF.

This clone has just a few counts. This chain joins TRDV2 and TRDJ1; TRDD3 matches at 8 bases. J was trimmed by 4 bases and V by 1 base; bases with no gene match: 7. In germline, CDR1 is GEAIGNYY, CDR2 EKD. The CDR3 length is 15 residues. The DNA of the CDR3 is TGTGCCTGTGACACGCTGGGGGACGAGGACGATAAACTCATCTTT. This encodes CACDTLGDEDDKLIF.

The chain is built from TRDV2 and TRDJ1, with 11 bases aligning to TRDD3. The CDR3 is 18 residues long. The germline CDR1 and CDR2 sequences are GEAIGNYY and EKD. The V gene end was trimmed by 1 base and the J gene end by 4 bases; junction bases not matched to a gene: 13. CDR3 DNA: TGTGCCTGTGACACGGGAGGACTGGGGGATAAGGGGAGCGATAAACTCATCTTT. Translation: CACDTGGLGDKGSDKLIF.

This clone has just a few counts. The V call is TRDV2, the J call TRDJ1; 10 bases agree with TRDD3. The CDR3 extends over 18 amino acids. CDR1 and CDR2 from the germline V gene are GEAIGNYY and EKD. The V segment lost 0 bases and the J segment 1 base; nucleotides outside the gene matches: 10. CDR3 amino acids: CACDTVPRGGYATDKLIF. The CDR3 bases are TGTGCCTGTGACACCGTGCCCCGAGGGGGATACGCCACCGATAAACTCATCTTT.

The chain has TRDV2 and TRDJ2; 13 bases are shared with TRDD3. The CDR3 consists of 20 residues. With V trimmed by 2 bases and J by 0 bases, 11 bases remained unmatched. Germline values: CDR1 GEAIGNYY, CDR2 EKD. The CDR3 reads CACDKLLGDTAGALTAQLFF. CDR3 DNA: TGTGCCTGTGACAAACTACTGGGGGATACGGCCGGCGCTTTGACAGCACAACTCTTCTTT.

This clone has more than one count but fewer than ten. A read error may be the cause here, since a much bigger clone is one base away. The chain has TRDV2 and TRDJ1, with TRDD3 as a possible D gene (6 bases). Trimming took 1 base from V and 0 from J, leaving 17 bases between them. Germline V lookup: CDR1 GEAIGNYY, CDR2 EKD. The CDR3 is 17 residues long. CDR3 residues: CACDTLLTGLHTDKLIF. CDR3 DNA sequence: TGTGCCTGTGACACACTGCTTACTGGGCTGCACACCGATAAACTCATCTTT.

This clone has just a few counts. This likely traces to a read error, being one base from a far larger clone. The V call is TRDV2, the J call TRDJ3; 11 bases match TRDD3. V dropped 0 bases and J dropped 1; count of bases not matched to a gene: 7. Germline assignment: CDR1 GEAIGNYY and CDR2 EKD. The CDR3 is made up of 20 amino acids. CDR3 sequence: CACDTVMGDTVSWDTRQMFF. CDR3 DNA sequence: TGTGCCTGTGACACCGTAATGGGGGATACGGTTTCCTGGGACACCCGACAGATGTTTTTC.

The V gene is TRDV2, the J gene TRDJ3, with 8 bases lining up with TRDD3. The V segment lost 0 bases and the J segment 0 bases; nucleotides outside the gene matches: 15. The CDR3 consists of 22 residues. Germline CDR1 and CDR2: GEAIGNYY and EKD. The DNA of the CDR3 is TGTGCCTGTGACACCGTTACGCCTCGTGGGGGATTAGTCTCCTGGGACACCCGACAGATGTTTTTC. It encodes CACDTVTPRGGLVSWDTRQMFF.

In its sample, this clone ranks as medium-sized. The gene calls are TRDV2 and TRDJ1, with TRDD3 as a possible D gene (6 bases). This CDR3 comprises 15 residues. From germline, CDR1 is GEAIGNYY and CDR2 EKD. The V and J ends lost 0 bases and 0 bases respectively, with 10 bases between them. In DNA form, the CDR3 reads TGTGCCTGTGACACCGTTGGGATAAACACCGATAAACTCATCTTT. It encodes CACDTVGINTDKLIF.

This clone was seen a handful of times. A single base is all that separates this from a far larger clone, so a read error is likely. This chain links TRDV2 with TRDJ1, with TRDD3 identical over 13 bases. V gave up 5 bases and J gave up 3 bases; unmatched junction bases: 11. The CDR3 runs to 17 residues. CDR1 and CDR2 from the germline V gene are GEAIGNYY and EKD. The CDR3 loop reads CACGSLLGDTLPDKLIF. The CDR3 region has the DNA TGTGCCTGTGGCTCCCTACTGGGGGATACGCTCCCCGATAAACTCATCTTT.

Regarding this clone: The junction shows a germline mismatch at one end, possibly a read error. CDR3 bases: TGTGCTCTTGGGAAGGATGGGGCCTCCTTACCCTTTGGGGATAACCTCATCTTT. Protein sequence: CALGKDGASLPFGDNLIF. The chain recombines TRDV1 with TRDJ1; TRDD3 agrees at 7 bases. Per the germline V gene, CDR1 is TSWWSYY and CDR2 is QGS. This CDR3 region has 18 residues.

V is TRDV2 and J is TRDJ1, with 8 bases lining up with TRDD3. The CDR3 is 20 amino acids. V was clipped by 1 base and J by 0 bases; unmatched bases: 18. Per germline, CDR1 GEAIGNYY and CDR2 EKD. In nucleotides, the CDR3 is TGTGCCTGTGACACGCTGGGGGACAAGTTTCGCTACCCGTACACCGATAAACTCATCTTT. This translates into CACDTLGDKFRYPYTDKLIF.

This clone has just a few counts. The genes are TRDV2 and TRDJ1; D unclear. Trimming removed 3 bases from V and 1 base from J, with 11 bases in between. Germline loops: CDR1 GEAIGNYY, CDR2 EKD. This CDR3 has 14 amino acids. The DNA of the CDR3 is TGTGCCTGTGACCCACTCACCTCCACCGATAAACTCATCTTT. This sequence encodes CACDPLTSTDKLIF.

This chain connects TRDV2 to TRDJ1; D call uncertain. CDR1 and CDR2 from the germline V gene are GEAIGNYY and EKD. This CDR3 has 15 amino acids. Between the trimmed V and J ends, which lost 3 bases and 4 bases, there was a span of 17 bases. CDR3 in DNA: TGTGCCTGTGACGGTATTACAGAGTACAGCGATAAACTCATCTTT. Translating it yields CACDGITEYSDKLIF.

In its sample, this clone was seen a few times. The V gene is TRDV2, the J gene TRDJ1, with 11 positions matching TRDD3. The J segment lost 8 bases and the V segment lost 0 bases, leaving 10 bases of the junction unmatched. The germline gives CDR1 GEAIGNYY, CDR2 EKD. The CDR3 runs to 16 residues. The CDR3 reads CACDTVVGDTPKKLIF. CDR3 DNA: TGTGCCTGTGACACCGTGGTGGGGGATACGCCAAAGAAACTCATCTTT.

The CDR3 region has the DNA TGTGCCTGTGACAAACTACTGGGGGCAACGTACACCGATAAACTCATCTTT. Translating gives CACDKLLGATYTDKLIF. The rearrangement joins TRDV2 to TRDJ1, with 8 bases that match TRDD3. The CDR3 has 17 residues. After removal of 2 bases from V and 0 bases from J, the junction contained 10 bases not matched to a gene. Germline loops: CDR1 GEAIGNYY, CDR2 EKD.

This clone was found a few times. The protein TCRdb lists belongs to a much larger clone and differs from this DNA's translation at residue 9, which points to a read error; the protein shown is made from the DNA. The rearrangement uses TRDV2 and TRDJ1; D is perhaps TRDD3 (6 bases). Trimming cost V 3 bases and J 0 bases, with 16 bases left between them. This CDR3 region has 16 residues. CDR1 is GEAIGNYY, CDR2 EKD, per germline. The DNA for the CDR3 is TGTGCCTGTGACGACTTAACTGGGAGACACACCGATAAACTCATCTTT. This codes for CACDDLTGRHTDKLIF.

This clone is classed as medium-sized (0.01 to 0.1%). CDR3 coding DNA: TGTGCCTGTGACACCGTAACCTCTGGGGGGCCCGAAACCGATAAACTCATCTTT. Translation gives CACDTVTSGGPETDKLIF. This rearrangement joins TRDV2 to TRDJ1; 7 nucleotides line up with TRDD3. V lost 0 bases and J lost 2; bases outside the gene matches: 14. There are 18 residues in the CDR3. Germline V gene lookup returns CDR1 GEAIGNYY and CDR2 EKD.

In its sample, this clone was seen a few times. This sequence joins TRDV2 and TRDJ3; the D gene is possibly TRDD3 (6 bases). Germline V gene sequence: CDR1 GEAIGNYY, CDR2 EKD. Trimming pared 1 base from V and 0 bases from J, leaving 12 bases between. The CDR3 length is 18 residues. The CDR3 DNA sequence: TGTGCCTGTGACACTGCGGGGGACCGCTCCTGGGACACCCGACAGATGTTTTTC. Translating gives CACDTAGDRSWDTRQMFF.

This clone occurred a few times. TCRdb shows a much larger clone's protein in place of this DNA's translation, and the two differ at residue 6, likely through a read error; the protein shown is translated from the DNA. V is TRDV2 and J is TRDJ1; TRDD3 matches 8 bases. Germline V gives CDR1 GEAIGNYY, CDR2 EKD. V trimming: 3 bases; J trimming: 4 bases; junction bases outside the gene matches: 9. This CDR3 has 15 residues. The CDR3 DNA is TGTGCCTGTGACGCGAGGGGGATAAATAGCGATAAACTCATCTTT. Its protein product is CACDARGINSDKLIF.

This clone was observed a handful of times. A much more abundant neighbour one base away suggests this may be a read error. Other nucleotide sequences from this sample produce the same CDR3. The chain employs TRDV2 and TRDJ1; D perhaps matches TRDD3 (6 bases). CDR1 and CDR2 from the germline V gene are GEAIGNYY and EKD. This CDR3 contains 15 residues. Between the trimmed V and J ends, which lost 3 bases and 4 bases, there was a span of 17 bases. The chain's CDR3 is CACDQLGDLGDKLIF. The CDR3 coding sequence is TGTGCCTGTGACCAACTGGGAGATCTGGGCGATAAACTCATCTTT.

The rearrangement uses TRDV2 and TRDJ2; D unresolved. Germline CDR1 and CDR2: GEAIGNYY and EKD. The CDR3 has 18 amino acids. V was cut by 0 bases and J by 1 base, with 17 bases left in between. The DNA of the CDR3 is TGTGCCTGTGACACCGTGAGGACCATGGGAGATTTGACAGCACAACTCTTCTTT. Translated, it gives CACDTVRTMGDLTAQLFF.

The chain joins TRDV1 to TRDJ1; possibly TRDD2 for D (5 bases). With 0 bases removed from V and 1 base from J, the gap between germline ends came to 24 bases. Germline CDR1 is TSWWSYY and CDR2 is QGS. This CDR3 is 20 amino acids long. The CDR3 sequence: CALGELAPYGWVGSTDKLIF. DNA of the CDR3: TGTGCTCTTGGGGAACTAGCCCCCTACGGGTGGGTTGGGTCCACCGATAAACTCATCTTT.

This clone was counted between two and nine times. At one end the junction does not follow the germline gene, possibly because of a read error. The DNA of the CDR3 is TGTGCCTGTGACACCGCTGGGGGAGAAGCTCCGTCCTGGGGCACCCGACAGATGTTTTTC. It yields the protein CACDTAGGEAPSWGTRQMFF. V is TRDV2 and J is TRDJ3; 8 bases map to TRDD3. The CDR3 length is 20 residues. The V gene's germline CDR1 is GEAIGNYY and CDR2 EKD.

Points on this clone: The junction departs from germline at one end; a sequencing error may be responsible. The V call is TRDV2, the J call TRDJ1; the match to TRDD3 covers 12 bases. The length of the CDR3 is 19 residues. The germline V gene has CDR1 GEAIGNYY and CDR2 EKD. CDR3 residues: CACGTVSLGDTFFSDKLIF. The DNA of the CDR3 is TGTGCCTGTGGCACCGTTTCACTGGGGGATACTTTTTTCTCCGATAAACTCATCTTT.

The genes are TRDV1 and TRDJ1; 9 bases map to TRDD3. In germline, CDR1 is TSWWSYY, CDR2 QGS. The J segment lost 0 bases and the V segment lost 2 bases, leaving 22 bases of the junction unmatched. The CDR3 sequence is 22 residues long. The CDR3 loop reads CALGEFSQGLPVWGMYTDKLIF. In nucleotides, the CDR3 is TGTGCTCTTGGGGAATTTTCCCAGGGCCTCCCCGTCTGGGGGATGTACACCGATAAACTCATCTTT.

This clone is termed medium-sized. The chain uses TRDV2 and TRDJ1; TRDD3 matches 9 bases. V lost 0 bases and J lost 0; bases outside the gene matches: 13. The CDR3 extends over 19 amino acids. Germline CDR1 reads GEAIGNYY; CDR2 reads EKD. CDR3 region: CACDTVSPGDTLYTDKLIF. The DNA of the CDR3 is TGTGCCTGTGACACCGTTTCACCGGGGGATACCCTGTACACCGATAAACTCATCTTT.